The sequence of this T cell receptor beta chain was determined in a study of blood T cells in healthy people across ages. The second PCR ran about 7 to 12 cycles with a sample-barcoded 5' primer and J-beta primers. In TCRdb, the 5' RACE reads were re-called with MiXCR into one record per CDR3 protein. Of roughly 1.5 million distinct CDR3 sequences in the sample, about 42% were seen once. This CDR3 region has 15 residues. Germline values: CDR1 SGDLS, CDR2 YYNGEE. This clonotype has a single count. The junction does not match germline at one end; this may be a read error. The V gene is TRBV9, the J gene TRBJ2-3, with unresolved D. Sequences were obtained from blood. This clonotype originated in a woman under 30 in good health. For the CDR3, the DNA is TGTGCCAGCAGCGGACGGATCCAGGCCCCAGATGCGCAGTATTTT. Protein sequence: CASSGRIQAPDAQYF.